This T cell receptor (beta chain) stems from a study of cytomegalovirus exposure and HLA in healthy donors. Points on this clone: What it recognizes is unknown.

Study outcomes and limitations: High sensitivity and specificity were reportedly achieved when the classifier diagnosed cytomegalovirus status.

Primers included in the PCR were 60 Vbeta and 13 Jbeta primers. Repertoires were generated with immunoSEQ multiplex PCR, while TCRdb's copy carries only in-frame clones and drops some. The sample includes about 170,000 clones, under 85% seen only once; the top ten take around 4.8%. Sequencing was done on a sample of PBMCs. This receptor was identified in a man aged 18-30 years in good health and CMV-seronegative.

CDR3 sequence: CASSHQAGATSPKTTF. The DNA of the CDR3 is TGCGCCAGCAGCCATCAAGCGGGGGCTACCTCCCCTAAGACGACCTTC. V usage is TRBV4-1 and J usage is TRBJ1-2; tentative D call: TRBD1 (6 bases). Germline CDR1 MGHRA, CDR2 YSYEKL. The CDR3 consists of 16 residues. The germline V and J ends were trimmed by 3 bases and 14 bases, with 28 bases remaining between them.